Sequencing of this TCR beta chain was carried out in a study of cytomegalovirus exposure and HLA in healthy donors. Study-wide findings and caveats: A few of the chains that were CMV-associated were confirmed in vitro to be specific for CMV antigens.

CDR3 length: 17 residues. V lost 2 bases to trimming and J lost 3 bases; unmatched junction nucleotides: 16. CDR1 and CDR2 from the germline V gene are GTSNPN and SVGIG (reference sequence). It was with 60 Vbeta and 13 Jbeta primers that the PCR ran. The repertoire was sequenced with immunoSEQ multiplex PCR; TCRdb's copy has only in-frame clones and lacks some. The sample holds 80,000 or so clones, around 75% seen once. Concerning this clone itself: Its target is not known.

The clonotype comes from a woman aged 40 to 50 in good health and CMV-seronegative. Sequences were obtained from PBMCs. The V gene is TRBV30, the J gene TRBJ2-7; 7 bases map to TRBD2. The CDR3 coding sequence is TGTGCCTGGAGTCAGATTATAGGGCCAGGGAGGGTCTACGAGCAGTACTTC. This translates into CAWSQIIGPGRVYEQYF.